The clone carrying this TCR beta chain has just a few counts. Its antigen is unidentified. The authors obtained over 98% purity in all sorted populations. What was sequenced were expressed TCRB transcripts, since all of the isolated RNA had been reverse transcribed. Clones were read by immunoSEQ multiplex PCR, and TCRdb kept only the in-frame ones, dropping some. The data show about 240,000 clones, with around a quarter seen just once and around 4% held by the top ten. The data were obtained in a study of beta chain features in type 1 diabetes. General study findings and limits: Fewer junction insertions and more nucleotide deletions appeared in type 1 diabetes patients. For Type 1 diabetes patients, all four CD4+ subsets carried TCRB CDR3s that were moderately but significantly shorter.

The sequence derives from a young man in good health. What was sequenced was central memory CD4+ T cells from blood.

CDR3 nucleotide sequence: TGTGCCAGCAGCTTAGCGGGGACAGGGGGGACCTACGAGCAGTACTTC. Translation gives CASSLAGTGGTYEQYF. V is TRBV7-2 and J is TRBJ2-7; 11 bases match TRBD1. V shed 0 bases and J 2 bases; nucleotides not matched to a gene: 3. The germline CDR1 and CDR2 sequences are SGHTA and FQGNSA. The CDR3 spans 16 residues.